These 14 T cell receptor beta chains came from one sample sequenced in a study of blood T cell repertoires in COVID-19 (dated by TCRdb to the early 2020s). Libraries came from the immunoSEQ multiplex PCR assay. TCRdb limited this immuneACCESS table to in-frame rearrangements with V and J called. A share of clones is missing; checked studies link under half to unresolved V genes, and the rest is unexplained. This sample is represented by tens of thousands of clones; about nine tenths of them were singletons. The ten largest clones capture approximately 8.4% of the sample. The source material was peripheral blood. The receptors shown here come from a man aged 30-40 years with acute or convalescent COVID-19.

V gene TRBV3-1 (or the pseudogene TRBV3-2) combines with J gene TRBJ2-1; perhaps TRBD1 as D (5 bases). Germline CDR1 is LGHDT and CDR2 is YNNKEL (reference sequence). V gave up 4 bases and J gave up 12 bases, with 13 bases separating them. There are 12 residues in the CDR3. The CDR3 here is CASSRSWGRQFF. CDR3 bases: TGTGCCAGCAGCCGTTCGTGGGGCAGGCAGTTCTTC.

The chain couples TRBV7-2 to TRBJ2-7; D possibly corresponds to TRBD2 (7 bases). This CDR3 is 16 amino acids long. The ends were cut back, 1 base at V and 5 bases at J, with 18 bases in the middle. Germline values: CDR1 SGHTA, CDR2 FQGNSA. Here the CDR3 DNA reads TGTGCCAGCAGCTTAGGAGGGGGGGAGGGCCAGGACGAGCAGTACTTC. Amino acid sequence: CASSLGGGEGQDEQYF. The full variable domain, in which reference TRBV7-2 and TRBJ2-7 provide the parts outside the CDR3, is GAGVSQSPSNKVTEKGKDVELRCDPISGHTALYWYRQSLGQGLEFLIYFQGNSAPDKSGLPSDRFSAERTGGSVSTLTIQRTQQEDSAVYLCASSLGGGEGQDEQYFGPGTRLTVT.

The CDR3 DNA reads as TGCGCCAGCAGCTTGTTAGCGGGATCAGGAGATACGCAGTATTTT. This codes for CASSLLAGSGDTQYF. The rearrangement joins TRBV5-1 to TRBJ2-3; 8 bases line up with TRBD2. This CDR3 is 15 amino acids long. Germline CDR1 SGHRS, CDR2 YFSETQ. V dropped 1 base and J dropped 5; count of bases not matched to a gene: 6.

Only one count was recorded for this clone. The chain has TRBV28 and TRBJ2-1; 8 bases agree with TRBD2. The V segment lost 11 bases and the J segment 2 bases; nucleotides outside the gene matches: 11. Germline values: CDR1 MDHEN, CDR2 SYDVKM. There are 15 residues in the CDR3. The CDR3 DNA reads as TGTGCCGCGTTCAAAAGCGGGAGTGCCTACAATGAGCAGTTCTTC. It is translated as CAAFKSGSAYNEQFF.

J is TRBJ1-1 and V is TRBV28, with D hard to call. Trimming cost V 2 bases and J 0 bases, with 13 bases left between them. This CDR3 region has 16 residues. Germline V gives CDR1 MDHEN, CDR2 SYDVKM. The CDR3 sequence: CASSLMGAIMNTEAFF. DNA of the CDR3: TGTGCCAGCAGTTTAATGGGCGCAATAATGAACACTGAAGCTTTCTTT.

The chain has TRBV28 and TRBJ2-7; tentatively, D is TRBD1 (5 bases). Trimming left V 2 bases short and J 0 bases short, with 17 bases between. Per germline, CDR1 MDHEN and CDR2 SYDVKM. The CDR3 sequence is 17 residues long. CDR3 protein: CASSLLDQGKPSYEQYF. Written as DNA, the CDR3 is TGTGCCAGCAGTTTACTCGACCAGGGCAAGCCCTCCTACGAGCAGTACTTC.

This clone was observed at least ten times. This rearrangement joins TRBV6-5 to TRBJ1-5, with 9 bases fitting TRBD1. The CDR3 sequence is 14 residues long. J lost 6 bases, V lost 6 bases, and 6 bases had no gene match. Germline CDR1 MNHEY, CDR2 SVGAGI. This CDR3 is CASSPGQGSQPQHF. Here the CDR3 DNA reads TGTGCCAGCAGCCCCGGACAGGGGAGTCAGCCCCAGCATTTT.

J is TRBJ2-2 and V is TRBV20-1, with 7 bases that match TRBD1. J gave up 6 bases and V 3 bases, and 7 bases lay outside the gene matches. The CDR3 runs 14 residues. Germline V gives CDR1 DFQATT, CDR2 SNEGSKA (reference sequence). CDR3 coding DNA: TGCAGTGCTAGTAGGACAGGTCGGGCCGGGGAGCTGTTTTTT. Translating it yields CSASRTGRAGELFF.

CDR3 bases: TGTGCCAGCAGCCTCCTTAGGGGCCAGCCCCAGCATTTT. It specifies CASSLLRGQPQHF. The V gene is TRBV28, the J gene TRBJ1-5; tentatively, D is TRBD1 (5 bases). The CDR3 has 13 residues. Trimming removed 6 bases at V and 7 bases at J, with 13 bases between. CDR1 is MDHEN and CDR2 is SYDVKM in the germline V gene.

The V call is TRBV7-2, the J call TRBJ2-3; weak D call: TRBD2 (6 bases). The CDR3 loop spans 16 amino acids. V lost 2 bases, J lost 0 bases, and 12 bases lay in between. CDR1 and CDR2 from the germline V gene are SGHTA and FQGNSA. The CDR3 bases are TGTGCCAGCAGCTTATTCGGGACTCTGAGCACAGATACGCAGTATTTT. It codes for CASSLFGTLSTDTQYF.

This chain connects TRBV28 to TRBJ1-1; D perhaps matches TRBD1 (5 bases). Germline V lookup: CDR1 MDHEN, CDR2 SYDVKM. Trimming took off 11 bases at V and 1 base at J, with 11 bases between the two ends. CDR3 length: 12 amino acids. The CDR3 loop is CAGGGANTEAFF. The CDR3 DNA is TGTGCCGGGGGAGGGGCGAACACTGAAGCTTTCTTT. Using reference TRBV28 and TRBJ1-1 for the parts outside the CDR3, the full variable domain is DVKVTQSSRYLVKRTGEKVFLECVQDMDHENMFWYRQDPGLGLRLIYFSYDVKMKEKGDIPEGYSVSREKKERFSLILESASTNQTSMYLCAGGGANTEAFFGQGTRLTVV.

This chain connects TRBV9 to TRBJ2-5, with 8 bases fitting TRBD2. Looked up from germline, CDR1 is SGDLS and CDR2 is YYNGEE. The CDR3 runs 15 residues. V trimming: 3 bases; J trimming: 2 bases; junction bases outside the gene matches: 6. CDR3 loop: CASSGAGVVQETQYF. Here the CDR3 DNA reads TGTGCCAGCAGCGGAGCGGGAGTAGTACAAGAGACCCAGTACTTC.

The rearrangement joins TRBV29-1 to TRBJ2-1; possibly TRBD1 for D (5 bases). This CDR3 contains 12 residues. In germline, CDR1 is SQVTM, CDR2 ANQGSEA. Between the trimmed V and J ends, which lost 1 base and 9 bases, there was a span of 10 bases. In DNA, the CDR3 is TGCAGCGTTGAAGGGCAGGGTATTGAGCAGTTCTTC. This gives the protein CSVEGQGIEQFF.

The chain couples TRBV12-3 or TRBV12-4 to TRBJ2-7, with TRBD2 matching over 7 bases. The junction had 5 bases not matched to a gene; V was cut back by 3 bases and J by 6 bases. CDR3 length: 13 residues. CDR3 coding DNA: TGTGCCAGCAGTTTGAGACTAGCTGGCGAGCAGTACTTC. It is translated as CASSLRLAGEQYF.